The entry below describes one TCR beta chain. Its antigen is not known. This specimen comes from a study of Ad26.COV2.S vaccination and SARS-CoV-2 variants. Background on the study: Intramuscular Ad26.COV2.S doses were given once or twice, 56 days apart. General study results and limits: Vaccinated individuals (as opposed to placebo recipients) had higher spike-specific TCR breadth. Substantial post-vaccination breadth of spike-specific CD8+ and CD4+ T cell responses was reported.

Stated treatment: some 20 received Ad26.COV2.S at low or high dose, single or two shots; 5 received placebo; per-sample allocation not given. The samples were gathered on day 63 after the first injection of vaccine or placebo. In Boston, an adult donor aged 18-55 years took part. This CDR3 has 15 amino acids. The V and J ends lost 0 bases and 4 bases respectively, with 12 bases between them. Looked up from germline, CDR1 is MNHEY and CDR2 is SVGAGI. Some clones are missing from TCRdb's copy, which holds only in-frame ones; the method was immunoSEQ multiplex PCR. Altogether around 450,000 clones are present, 70% to 90% being singletons, with the ten largest covering about 1.7%.

V usage is TRBV6-5 and J usage is TRBJ1-2; D may be TRBD1 (6 bases). Specimen: peripheral blood, collected in a trial of Ad26.COV2.S vaccine versus placebo. The clonotype comes from a person between 18 and 65 years old who received the Ad26.COV2.S COVID-19 vaccine or a placebo. The CDR3 sequence is CASSYSWGGAYGYTF. The CDR3 nucleotides read TGTGCCAGCAGTTACTCGTGGGGGGGCGCCTATGGCTACACCTTC.